A single sample is the source of the 12 T cell receptor beta chains below, sequenced in a study of blood T cell dynamics during melanoma immunotherapy. Time point denoted: week 3, after first cycle of checkpoint inhibitor. Assay used: immunoSEQ multiplex PCR; TCRdb lists only in-frame clones, some missing. There are over 10,000 clones in the sample; roughly 89% occur only once, and 0.15% to 0.2% lies in the top ten. The input for sequencing was effector memory CD8+ T cells from blood, taken from a patient treated with checkpoint blockade. These receptors were taken from a human donor with melanoma.

The chain couples TRBV19 to TRBJ1-2; TRBD1 matches 7 bases. V was clipped by 9 bases and J by 8 bases; unmatched bases: 12. Germline V CDR1 and CDR2: LNHDA, SQIVND (reference sequence). The CDR3 has 13 residues. The CDR3 nucleotides are TGTGCCAGCGCACCCGGGACAGTCTACGGCTACACCTTC. Protein: CASAPGTVYGYTF. The full variable domain, with the rest looked up from reference TRBV19 and TRBJ1-2, is DGGITQSPKYLFRKEGQNVTLSCEQNLNHDAMYWYRQDPGQGLRLIYYSQIVNDFQKGDIAEGYSVSREKKESFPLTVTSAQKNPTAFYLCASAPGTVYGYTFGSGTRLTVV.

In its sample, this clone was seen once. The chain carries TRBV28 and TRBJ2-7, with a weak D call TRBD2 (6 bases). The germline V and J ends were trimmed by 6 bases and 2 bases, with 17 bases remaining between them. The CDR3 spans 15 residues. Germline loops: CDR1 MDHEN, CDR2 SYDVKM. This CDR3 reads CASSLVSGRPYEQYF. In nucleotides, the CDR3 is TGTGCCAGCAGCTTAGTTTCAGGGAGGCCCTACGAGCAGTACTTC.

The J gene is TRBJ2-7, the V gene TRBV5-6; no firm D call. The CDR3 runs 14 residues. CDR1 is SGHDT and CDR2 is YYEEEE in the germline V gene. The V and J ends lost 2 bases and 0 bases respectively, with 9 bases between them. CDR3 nucleotide sequence: TGTGCCAGCAGCTTCCAAACGATCTCCTACGAGCAGTACTTC. It translates to CASSFQTISYEQYF.

The chain combines TRBV7-6 with TRBJ2-5; 7 bases are a match to TRBD1. Germline loops: CDR1 SGHVS, CDR2 FNYEAQ. After removal of 1 base from V and 3 bases from J, the junction contained 5 bases not matched to a gene. The CDR3 loop spans 15 amino acids. CDR3 sequence: CASSLDWQGEETQYF. DNA of the CDR3: TGTGCCAGCAGCTTAGATTGGCAGGGGGAAGAGACCCAGTACTTC. Looking up the rest from reference TRBV7-6 and TRBJ2-5 gives the full variable domain: GAGVSQSPRYKVTKRGQDVALRCDPISGHVSLYWYRQALGQGPEFLTYFNYEAQQDKSGLPNDRFSAERPEGSISTLTIQRTEQRDSAMYRCASSLDWQGEETQYFGPGTRLLVL.

This clone has just one count. The rearrangement uses TRBV19 and TRBJ2-3; possible D gene TRBD2, 6 bases. The CDR3 consists of 13 residues. Trimming removed 1 base at V and 13 bases at J, with 15 bases between. Per germline, CDR1 LNHDA and CDR2 SQIVND (reference sequence). The chain's CDR3 is CASSIGTIRGEYF. For the CDR3, the DNA is TGTGCCAGTAGTATAGGAACCATACGCGGGGAGTATTTT.

This rearrangement joins TRBV27 to TRBJ1-4; no clear D gene. Trimming pared 8 bases from V and 8 bases from J, leaving 12 bases between. The germline gives CDR1 MNHEY, CDR2 SMNVEV (reference sequence). CDR3 length: 12 amino acids. The CDR3 protein is CASAPVGEKLFF. CDR3 DNA sequence: TGTGCCAGCGCTCCGGTGGGGGAAAAACTGTTTTTT.

The chain employs TRBV11-2 and TRBJ2-2, with D possibly matching TRBD2 (6 bases). CDR1 and CDR2 from the germline V gene are SGHAT and FQNNGV. The CDR3 loop spans 14 amino acids. The V and J ends lost 6 bases and 6 bases respectively, with 14 bases between them. CDR3 DNA sequence: TGTGCCAGCAGTTGGTCGGGAGCCCCCGGGGAGCTGTTTTTT. It codes for CASSWSGAPGELFF.

This clone showed up just once. The chain combines TRBV10-1 with TRBJ2-2, with D possibly being TRBD2 (5 bases). Per the germline V gene, CDR1 is WNHNN and CDR2 is SYGVQD (reference sequence). The CDR3 has 12 residues. The V end lost 7 bases, the J end lost 7 bases, and 10 bases lay between the germline ends. Written as DNA, the CDR3 is TGCGCCAGCAACGACTACAGCGGGGAGCTGTTTTTT. Protein: CASNDYSGELFF.

V and J are TRBV27 and TRBJ2-7; 7 nucleotides align to TRBD1. J gave up 7 bases and V 4 bases, and 7 bases lay outside the gene matches. The CDR3 totals 13 residues. Per germline, CDR1 MNHEY and CDR2 SMNVEV (reference sequence). CDR3 nucleotide sequence: TGTGCCAGCAGTTCGGGCAGGGGGTTTGAGCAGTACTTC. Translated: CASSSGRGFEQYF.

The gene calls are TRBV11-2 and TRBJ2-5; the match to TRBD2 covers 11 bases. V dropped 6 bases and J dropped 4; count of bases not matched to a gene: 4. This CDR3 is built from 14 residues. Germline loops: CDR1 SGHAT, CDR2 FQNNGV. This CDR3 reads CASSYTSGRETQYF. DNA for the CDR3: TGTGCCAGCAGTTATACTAGCGGGAGAGAGACCCAGTACTTC. Combining the CDR3 with reference TRBV11-2 and TRBJ2-5 gives the whole variable domain EAGVAQSPRYKIIEKRQSVAFWCNPISGHATLYWYQQILGQGPKLLIQFQNNGVVDDSQLPKDRFSAERLKGVDSTLKIQPAKLEDSAVYLCASSYTSGRETQYFGPGTRLLVL.

This clone was seen a single time. CDR3 DNA: TGTGCCAGCAGCGGAACGGTAGCGGGATCCTACGAGCAGTACTTC. Amino acid sequence: CASSGTVAGSYEQYF. J is TRBJ2-7 and V is TRBV7-8, with 8 bases identical to TRBD2. The CDR3 sequence is 15 residues long. Germline V lookup: CDR1 SGHVS, CDR2 FQNEAQ. Trimming at V came to 5 bases and at J to 1 base, leaving 7 bases not matched to a gene.

This chain connects TRBV19 to TRBJ2-1, with 7 positions matching TRBD2. The CDR3 has 16 amino acids. V trimming: 1 base; J trimming: 8 bases; junction bases outside the gene matches: 11. Germline V CDR1 and CDR2: LNHDA, SQIVND (reference sequence). For the CDR3, the DNA is TGTGCCAGTAGTATAGGAGCGGCGGGAGCTTTTGATGAGCAGTTCTTC. Amino acid sequence: CASSIGAAGAFDEQFF.